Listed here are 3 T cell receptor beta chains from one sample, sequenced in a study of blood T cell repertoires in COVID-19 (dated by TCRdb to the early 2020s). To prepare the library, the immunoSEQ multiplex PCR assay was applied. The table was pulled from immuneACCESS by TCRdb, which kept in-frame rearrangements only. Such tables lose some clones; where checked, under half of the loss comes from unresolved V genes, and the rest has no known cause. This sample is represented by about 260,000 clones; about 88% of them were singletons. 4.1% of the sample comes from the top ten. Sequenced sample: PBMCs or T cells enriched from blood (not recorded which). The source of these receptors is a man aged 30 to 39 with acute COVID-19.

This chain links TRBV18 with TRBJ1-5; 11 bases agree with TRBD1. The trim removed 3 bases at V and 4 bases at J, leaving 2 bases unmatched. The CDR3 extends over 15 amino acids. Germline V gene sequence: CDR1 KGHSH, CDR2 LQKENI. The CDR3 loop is CASSPGQGANQPQHF. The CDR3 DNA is TGTGCCAGCTCACCTGGACAGGGGGCAAATCAGCCCCAGCATTTT.

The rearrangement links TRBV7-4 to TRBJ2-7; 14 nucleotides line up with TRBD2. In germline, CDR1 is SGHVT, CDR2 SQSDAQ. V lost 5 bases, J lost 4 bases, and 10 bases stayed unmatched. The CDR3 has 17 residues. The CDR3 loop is CASSPRGGTSGSYEQYV. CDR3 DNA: TGTGCCAGCAGCCCACGTGGAGGGACTAGCGGGAGTTACGAGCAGTACGTC.

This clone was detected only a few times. The CDR3 reads CASSLRSGRLEDQPQHF. DNA for the CDR3: TGTGCCAGCAGCCTAAGGTCCGGACGGTTGGAGGATCAGCCCCAGCATTTT. This chain joins TRBV7-9 and TRBJ1-5; D is unclear. The V gene's germline CDR1 is SEHNR and CDR2 FQNEAQ (reference sequence). The CDR3 contains 17 residues. Trimming shortened V by 5 bases and J by 5 bases, and 22 bases separated the two germline ends.